The rows below give T cell receptor beta chains drawn from one sample of a study of early stage breast cancer tumors. Sequenced by immunoSEQ multiplex PCR; TCRdb stores in-frame clones only, minus some. The table has about 36,000 clones, roughly 70% seen once. Material: blood. These receptors were obtained from a person aged 55 to 75 with breast cancer. Each CDR3 is given with its conserved first and last residue. The order of the fields is CDR3 DNA, CDR3 protein, clone size, D gene, V gene, J gene. A D gene is named only where the DNA matches it firmly. Clone sizes are given selectively: once, few, many, or a class where the clone is expanded.

cdr3_nt: TGTGCCAGTAGCCCGAGCAGGGGAGGCACCGGGGAGCTGTTTTTT
cdr3_aa: CASSPSRGGTGELFF
clone_size: few
d_call: NA
v_call: TRBV19
j_call: TRBJ2-2

cdr3_nt: TGCAGTGCTATTAGGGAGACCCAGTACTTC
cdr3_aa: CSAIRETQYF
clone_size: NA
d_call: NA
v_call: TRBV20-1
j_call: TRBJ2-5

cdr3_nt: TGTGCCAGCAGTCCACAGGGGGGCGAGCAGTACTTC
cdr3_aa: CASSPQGGEQYF
clone_size: NA
d_call: TRBD1
v_call: TRBV27
j_call: TRBJ2-7

cdr3_nt: TGCGCCAGCAGCCATGGGTACAGGGGAGAAATATTTGGCTACACCTTC
cdr3_aa: CASSHGYRGEIFGYTF
clone_size: NA
d_call: TRBD1
v_call: TRBV4-1
j_call: TRBJ1-2

cdr3_nt: TGTGCCAGCAGCTTACGGGCTACCTATGGCTACACCTTC
cdr3_aa: CASSLRATYGYTF
clone_size: NA
d_call: NA
v_call: TRBV5-4
j_call: TRBJ1-2

cdr3_nt: TGTGCCAGCAGCCAAGACAGGTACTATGGCTACACCTTC
cdr3_aa: CASSQDRYYGYTF
clone_size: NA
d_call: NA
v_call: TRBV14
j_call: TRBJ1-2

cdr3_nt: TGCGCCAGCAGCCACTGGGGGGCGCCGAATGACGAAGCTTTCTTT
cdr3_aa: CASSHWGAPNDEAFF
clone_size: NA
d_call: NA
v_call: TRBV4-1
j_call: TRBJ1-1

cdr3_nt: TGTGCCAGCAGTCTTAGAGAAGGGTTCACTGAAGCTTTCTTT
cdr3_aa: CASSLREGFTEAFF
clone_size: NA
d_call: NA
v_call: TRBV5-8
j_call: TRBJ1-1

cdr3_nt: TGTGCCAGCAGCCCAACAGGGTCTGTGGGATACAATGAGCAGTTCTTC
cdr3_aa: CASSPTGSVGYNEQFF
clone_size: once
d_call: NA
v_call: TRBV9
j_call: TRBJ2-1

cdr3_nt: TGTGCCAGTAGGGGGGGAGCGTCTTTCTCCTACAATGAGCAGTTCTTC
cdr3_aa: CASRGGASFSYNEQFF
clone_size: NA
d_call: NA
v_call: TRBV19
j_call: TRBJ2-1

cdr3_nt: TGTGCCAGCAGCTTAGGTCCAGGGGGGAAAGGCAATCAGCCCCAGCATTTT
cdr3_aa: CASSLGPGGKGNQPQHF
clone_size: NA
d_call: TRBD1
v_call: TRBV7-2
j_call: TRBJ1-5

cdr3_nt: TGTGCCAGCAGTGGGGGGGGACTAGCGGGAGTTAGGCCGAATGAGCAGTTCTTC
cdr3_aa: CASSGGGLAGVRPNEQFF
clone_size: NA
d_call: TRBD2
v_call: TRBV28
j_call: TRBJ2-1

cdr3_nt: TGCGCCAGCAGCTTACCGGGACAGGGCTCGAACACCGGGGAGCTGTTTTTT
cdr3_aa: CASSLPGQGSNTGELFF
clone_size: NA
d_call: TRBD1
v_call: TRBV5-1
j_call: TRBJ2-2

cdr3_nt: TGTGCCAGCAGATGGACAGGGACAGGTACACCCCTCCACTTT
cdr3_aa: CASRWTGTGTPLHF
clone_size: few
d_call: TRBD1
v_call: TRBV2
j_call: TRBJ1-6

cdr3_nt: TGTGCCAGCAGTCCTGGACAGGCCTCTGGAAACACCATATATTTT
cdr3_aa: CASSPGQASGNTIYF
clone_size: NA
d_call: TRBD1
v_call: TRBV27
j_call: TRBJ1-3

cdr3_nt: TGCAGTGCTAGAGATAAACGTGCCCAGTACTTC
cdr3_aa: CSARDKRAQYF
clone_size: NA
d_call: NA
v_call: TRBV20-1
j_call: TRBJ2-5

cdr3_nt: TGCGCCAGCAGCTTAGGCCAGGCTGGCCAAGAGACCCAGTACTTC
cdr3_aa: CASSLGQAGQETQYF
clone_size: NA
d_call: NA
v_call: TRBV5-1
j_call: TRBJ2-5

cdr3_nt: TGTGCCAGCAGCTTGATGAGGCCTGGGGCCACTAGGGATCAGCCCCAGCATTTT
cdr3_aa: CASSLMRPGATRDQPQHF
clone_size: NA
d_call: NA
v_call: TRBV5-8
j_call: TRBJ1-5

cdr3_nt: TGTGCCACCAAAACCCCTCTGGGCCGGACTGGGGCCAACGTCCTGACTTTC
cdr3_aa: CATKTPLGRTGANVLTF
clone_size: NA
d_call: NA
v_call: TRBV19
j_call: TRBJ2-6

cdr3_nt: TGTGCCAGCCACCCGGGAATTGATGAAAAACTGTTTTTT
cdr3_aa: CASHPGIDEKLFF
clone_size: NA
d_call: NA
v_call: TRBV6-1
j_call: TRBJ1-4

cdr3_nt: TGTGCCAGCAGAACGCCCCCTAGCGGGAGCGAGCAGTACTTC
cdr3_aa: CASRTPPSGSEQYF
clone_size: NA
d_call: TRBD2
v_call: TRBV11-1
j_call: TRBJ2-7

cdr3_nt: TGTGCCAGTAGTATTGAGGGGGGGAACTACGAGCAGTACTTC
cdr3_aa: CASSIEGGNYEQYF
clone_size: NA
d_call: NA
v_call: TRBV19
j_call: TRBJ2-7

cdr3_nt: TGTGCCAGCCCTGGGAGACCCGGGCAGCGGAACACTGAAGCTTTCTTT
cdr3_aa: CASPGRPGQRNTEAFF
clone_size: NA
d_call: NA
v_call: TRBV28
j_call: TRBJ1-1

cdr3_nt: TGCGCCAGCAGAAGGGGACAGAACACTGAAGCTTTCTTT
cdr3_aa: CASRRGQNTEAFF
clone_size: NA
d_call: NA
v_call: TRBV10-1
j_call: TRBJ1-1

cdr3_nt: TGTGCCAGCAGTTCTGCGACAGTTTCTGGAAACACCATATATTTT
cdr3_aa: CASSSATVSGNTIYF
clone_size: NA
d_call: NA
v_call: TRBV6-1
j_call: TRBJ1-3

cdr3_nt: TGTGCCAGCAGCCCAGGAGTGTTGAAGGAGCAGTACTTC
cdr3_aa: CASSPGVLKEQYF
clone_size: NA
d_call: NA
v_call: TRBV5-6
j_call: TRBJ2-7

cdr3_nt: TGTGCCAGCGTAGCGGGGGCGAACACCGGGGAGCTGTTTTTT
cdr3_aa: CASVAGANTGELFF
clone_size: NA
d_call: TRBD2
v_call: TRBV7-2
j_call: TRBJ2-2

cdr3_nt: TGTGCCAGCAGCTCAGACAGGGGGCGCGTCAATGAGCAGTTCTTC
cdr3_aa: CASSSDRGRVNEQFF
clone_size: NA
d_call: TRBD1
v_call: TRBV7-8
j_call: TRBJ2-1

cdr3_nt: TGTGCCAGCAGCTTAGCGTCCCACAGGGACATAAATTCACCCCTCCACTTT
cdr3_aa: CASSLASHRDINSPLHF
clone_size: NA
d_call: NA
v_call: TRBV7-9
j_call: TRBJ1-6

cdr3_nt: TGTGCCTGGACAGGGGACGTTTTTTACTCTGGAAACACCATATATTTT
cdr3_aa: CAWTGDVFYSGNTIYF
clone_size: NA
d_call: NA
v_call: TRBV30
j_call: TRBJ1-3

cdr3_nt: TGTGCCACTCGAACAGGGGGCAACACTGAAGCTTTCTTT
cdr3_aa: CATRTGGNTEAFF
clone_size: once
d_call: TRBD1
v_call: TRBV10-3
j_call: TRBJ1-1

cdr3_nt: TGTGCCAGCTCCCGACAGGGCCTAGTCAATGAGCAGTTCTTC
cdr3_aa: CASSRQGLVNEQFF
clone_size: NA
d_call: TRBD1
v_call: TRBV25-1
j_call: TRBJ2-1

cdr3_nt: TGCGCCAGCAGCTTGGCCGGGAATTCACCCCTCCACTTT
cdr3_aa: CASSLAGNSPLHF
clone_size: NA
d_call: NA
v_call: TRBV5-1
j_call: TRBJ1-6

cdr3_nt: TGCGCCAGCAGCTTGCAGCCAACTAGCAATCAGCCCCAGCATTTT
cdr3_aa: CASSLQPTSNQPQHF
clone_size: few
d_call: NA
v_call: TRBV5-1
j_call: TRBJ1-5

cdr3_nt: TGTGCCTTCAGACAGGGGAACACTGAAGCTTTCTTT
cdr3_aa: CAFRQGNTEAFF
clone_size: NA
d_call: TRBD1
v_call: TRBV30
j_call: TRBJ1-1

cdr3_nt: TGCGCCAGCAGCCAATCACTAGCCATGTTCTACGAGCAGTACTTC
cdr3_aa: CASSQSLAMFYEQYF
clone_size: few
d_call: NA
v_call: TRBV4-1
j_call: TRBJ2-7

cdr3_nt: TGTGCCAGCAGTTACTCGTCGGGCTACGGAGAGACCCAGTACTTC
cdr3_aa: CASSYSSGYGETQYF
clone_size: NA
d_call: NA
v_call: TRBV6-6
j_call: TRBJ2-5

cdr3_nt: TGTGCCAGCAGTCCCAACCTTGGAGGGGGATGGACTGAAGCTTTCTTT
cdr3_aa: CASSPNLGGGWTEAFF
clone_size: NA
d_call: NA
v_call: TRBV28
j_call: TRBJ1-1

cdr3_nt: TGTGCCAGCAGCTACCGGGCGTGGGGGATAAGTCAGCCCCAGCATTTT
cdr3_aa: CASSYRAWGISQPQHF
clone_size: NA
d_call: NA
v_call: TRBV13
j_call: TRBJ1-5

cdr3_nt: TGTGCCAGCCGCGACGGTACTTACACCGGGGAGCTGTTTTTT
cdr3_aa: CASRDGTYTGELFF
clone_size: NA
d_call: NA
v_call: TRBV2
j_call: TRBJ2-2

cdr3_nt: TGTGCCAGCGGCTTTACAGGGGTCTCCTACAATGAGCAGTTCTTC
cdr3_aa: CASGFTGVSYNEQFF
clone_size: NA
d_call: TRBD1
v_call: TRBV2
j_call: TRBJ2-1

cdr3_nt: TGTGCCAGCAGTGAAGAACAGACGAACACCGGGGAGCTGTTTTTT
cdr3_aa: CASSEEQTNTGELFF
clone_size: few
d_call: NA
v_call: TRBV2
j_call: TRBJ2-2

cdr3_nt: TGTGCCAGCAGTTTAGAGTTGGGCAGGGGTATACCTGAGCAGTTCTTC
cdr3_aa: CASSLELGRGIPEQFF
clone_size: NA
d_call: NA
v_call: TRBV28
j_call: TRBJ2-1

cdr3_nt: TGTGCCAGTGACAGGGACAATGAGCAGTTCTTC
cdr3_aa: CASDRDNEQFF
clone_size: NA
d_call: TRBD1
v_call: TRBV6-5
j_call: TRBJ2-1

cdr3_nt: TGTGCCAGCAGTGATCAGGGTACATCAATCCAGAGCTCCTACAATGAGCAGTTCTTC
cdr3_aa: CASSDQGTSIQSSYNEQFF
clone_size: NA
d_call: NA
v_call: TRBV6-1
j_call: TRBJ2-1

cdr3_nt: TGCGCCAGCAGCTTGGAAGGGACAGAAGGGTATTTCGGGGAGCTGTTTTTT
cdr3_aa: CASSLEGTEGYFGELFF
clone_size: NA
d_call: TRBD1
v_call: TRBV5-1
j_call: TRBJ2-2

cdr3_nt: TGTGCCAGCAGCTACCGTTCCTCACTGAACACTGAAGCTTTCTTT
cdr3_aa: CASSYRSSLNTEAFF
clone_size: few
d_call: NA
v_call: TRBV13
j_call: TRBJ1-1